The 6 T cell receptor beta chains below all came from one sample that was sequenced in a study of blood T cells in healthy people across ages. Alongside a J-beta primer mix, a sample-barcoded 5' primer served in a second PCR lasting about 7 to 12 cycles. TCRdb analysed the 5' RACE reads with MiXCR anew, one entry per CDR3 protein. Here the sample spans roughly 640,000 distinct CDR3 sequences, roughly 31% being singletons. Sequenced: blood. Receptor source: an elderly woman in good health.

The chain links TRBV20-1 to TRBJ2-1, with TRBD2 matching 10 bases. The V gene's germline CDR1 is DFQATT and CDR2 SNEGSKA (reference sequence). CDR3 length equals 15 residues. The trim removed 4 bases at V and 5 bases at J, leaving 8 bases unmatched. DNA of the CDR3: TGCAGTGCTACGGGAGAGCGGGGGGGTCACAATGAGCAGTTCTTC. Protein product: CSATGERGGHNEQFF.

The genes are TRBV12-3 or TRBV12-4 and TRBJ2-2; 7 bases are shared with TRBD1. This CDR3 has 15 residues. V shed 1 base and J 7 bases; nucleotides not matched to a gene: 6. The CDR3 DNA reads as TGTGCCAGCAGTTTAGATAAGGGGGCGGGCGGGGAGCTGTTTTTT. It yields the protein CASSLDKGAGGELFF.

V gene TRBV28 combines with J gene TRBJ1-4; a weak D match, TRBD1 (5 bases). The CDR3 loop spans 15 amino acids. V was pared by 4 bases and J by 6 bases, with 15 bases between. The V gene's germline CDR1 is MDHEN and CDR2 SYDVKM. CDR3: CASSSPGRGDEKLFF. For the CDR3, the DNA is TGTGCCAGCAGTTCACCGGGACGGGGAGATGAAAAACTGTTTTTT.

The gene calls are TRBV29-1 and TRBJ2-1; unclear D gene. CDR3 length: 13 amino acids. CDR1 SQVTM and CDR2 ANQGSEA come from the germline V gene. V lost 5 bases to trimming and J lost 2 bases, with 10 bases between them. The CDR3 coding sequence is TGCAGCGTTTCTACAGTAGCCTACAATGAGCAGTTCTTC. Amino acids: CSVSTVAYNEQFF.

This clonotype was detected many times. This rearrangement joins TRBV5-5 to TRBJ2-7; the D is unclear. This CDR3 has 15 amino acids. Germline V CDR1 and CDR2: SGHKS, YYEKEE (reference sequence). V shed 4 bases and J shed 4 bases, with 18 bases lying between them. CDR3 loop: CASSLLWESVYEQYF. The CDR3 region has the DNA TGTGCCAGCAGCCTCTTATGGGAATCGGTATACGAGCAGTACTTC.

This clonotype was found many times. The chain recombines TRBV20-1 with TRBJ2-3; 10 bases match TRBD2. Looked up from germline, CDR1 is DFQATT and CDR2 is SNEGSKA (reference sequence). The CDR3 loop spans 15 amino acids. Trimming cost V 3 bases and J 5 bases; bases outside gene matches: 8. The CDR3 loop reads CSASTGTSVGDTQYF. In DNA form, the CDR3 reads TGCAGTGCTAGCACCGGGACTAGCGTAGGAGATACGCAGTATTTT.